Below, one T cell receptor (beta chain) is given with its context. Its antigen remains unknown. This may be a read error: a much more frequent sequence differs by one nucleotide. This specimen belongs to a study of blood T cells in healthy people across ages. The V segment lost 6 bases and the J segment 10 bases; nucleotides outside the gene matches: 6. The CDR3 is 12 residues long. The germline V gene encodes CDR1 MDHEN and CDR2 SYDVKM. Primers used in a second PCR of roughly 6 to 11 cycles were a sample-barcoded 5' primer and a J-beta primer mix. TCRdb re-called the 5' RACE reads with MiXCR, one entry per CDR3 protein. The sample holds 630,000 or so distinct CDR3 sequences, less than 40% seen once. Study results and limitations: Strongly correlated with naive T cell percentage was TCR beta diversity.

The chain links TRBV28 to TRBJ2-1, with 7 positions matching TRBD2. The origin of this receptor is a woman of 80 years or more in good health. The sample consisted of blood. This CDR3 reads CASRPGGYEQFF. The CDR3 DNA reads TGTGCCAGCAGACCGGGGGGTTACGAGCAGTTCTTC.